This passage covers 19 T cell receptor beta chains from one sample sequenced in a study of blood T cell dynamics during melanoma immunotherapy. The protocol was immunoSEQ multiplex PCR, while the TCRdb copy is restricted to in-frame clones and leaves out a portion. The sample gives approximately 11,000 clones, approximately 87% of which show up once; 15% to 20% is in the top ten. Regarding time point: pre-treatment baseline. The starting material was blood, obtained from a patient treated with checkpoint blockade. These receptors all come from a human donor with melanoma.

This rearrangement joins TRBV5-1 to TRBJ1-2; a weak D match, TRBD1 (6 bases). Trimming shortened V by 4 bases and J by 5 bases, and 18 bases separated the two germline ends. The length of the CDR3 is 15 residues. Germline V gene sequence: CDR1 SGHRS, CDR2 YFSETQ. The CDR3, as DNA: TGCGCCAGCAGCAAAACCGGGACAAAGGTATATGGCTACACCTTC. This sequence encodes CASSKTGTKVYGYTF.

The rearrangement joins TRBV6-5 to TRBJ2-1; TRBD1 aligns across 7 bases. V lost 2 bases to trimming and J lost 5 bases; unmatched junction nucleotides: 3. In germline, CDR1 is MNHEY, CDR2 SVGAGI. The CDR3 has 14 residues. In nucleotides, the CDR3 is TGTGCCAGCAGTTACGGGACAGAAGACAATGAGCAGTTCTTC. Protein: CASSYGTEDNEQFF.

The chain joins TRBV7-2 to TRBJ2-1; TRBD2 matches 7 bases. The CDR3 extends over 15 amino acids. Germline CDR1 reads SGHTA; CDR2 reads FQGNSA. V gave up 0 bases and J gave up 7 bases; unmatched junction bases: 6. The CDR3 region has the DNA TGTGCCAGCAGCTTAGCTCGCGGGAGAAGGAATGAGCAGTTCTTC. Protein sequence: CASSLARGRRNEQFF.

This rearrangement joins TRBV25-1 to TRBJ2-6, with D perhaps TRBD1 (5 bases). V lost 5 bases and J 0 bases, leaving 17 bases between the germline ends. The CDR3 runs 18 residues. In germline, CDR1 is MGHDK, CDR2 SYGVNS. In DNA form, the CDR3 reads TGTGCCAGCAGTCCCCGGGTAGGGGCCACCTCTGGGGCCAACGTCCTGACTTTC. As protein: CASSPRVGATSGANVLTF.

This clone was recorded only once. The rearrangement links TRBV28 to TRBJ2-7, with TRBD1 matching 10 bases. Germline V gene lookup returns CDR1 MDHEN and CDR2 SYDVKM. The CDR3 is 16 residues long. After removal of 4 bases from V and 4 bases from J, the junction contained 10 bases not matched to a gene. The CDR3 nucleotides read TGTGCCAGCAGTTCCCTCCTCCCGGGACAGGGGTACGAGCAGTACTTC. As protein: CASSSLLPGQGYEQYF. The complete variable domain, with remaining parts taken from reference TRBV28 and TRBJ2-7, reads DVKVTQSSRYLVKRTGEKVFLECVQDMDHENMFWYRQDPGLGLRLIYFSYDVKMKEKGDIPEGYSVSREKKERFSLILESASTNQTSMYLCASSSLLPGQGYEQYFGPGTRLTVT.

CDR3 nucleotide sequence: TGTGCCAGCAGCTTAGCGCATGGAGGAAACTCTGGAAACACCATATATTTT. Its protein is CASSLAHGGNSGNTIYF. The J gene is TRBJ1-3, the V gene TRBV7-2, with no clear D. CDR3 length: 17 residues. Per the germline V gene, CDR1 is SGHTA and CDR2 is FQGNSA. Trimming removed 0 bases at V and 0 bases at J, with 12 bases between.

This chain joins TRBV15 and TRBJ2-7, with D hard to call. Per the germline V gene, CDR1 is LNHNV and CDR2 is YYDKDF (reference sequence). The CDR3 is 16 amino acids. Trimming cost V 3 bases and J 5 bases, with 20 bases left between them. CDR3 DNA sequence: TGTGCCACCAGCAGCTCTGACAACCCTTTCAGGCACGAGCAGTACTTC. Translation gives CATSSSDNPFRHEQYF.

This clone is a singleton in its sample. The chain links TRBV6-5 to TRBJ2-1, with a tentative D call TRBD2 (5 bases). The CDR3 runs to 11 residues. Germline V lookup: CDR1 MNHEY, CDR2 SVGAGI. The V and J ends lost 6 bases and 7 bases respectively, with 7 bases between them. The chain's CDR3 is CASRLDNEQFF. The CDR3 nucleotides are TGTGCCAGCAGACTAGATAATGAGCAGTTCTTC.

This rearrangement joins TRBV19 to TRBJ2-4; 7 bases agree with TRBD1. The CDR3 spans 18 residues. The germline gives CDR1 LNHDA, CDR2 SQIVND (reference sequence). Trimming cost V 6 bases and J 0 bases; bases outside gene matches: 14. CDR3 DNA: TGTGCCAGTAGCCCACGGGGACAGTCTATTCCAGCCAAAAACATTCAGTACTTC. It codes for CASSPRGQSIPAKNIQYF.

The CDR3 DNA sequence: TGTGCCATCTCCGGCCGCAATGAGCAGTTCTTC. Translation gives CAISGRNEQFF. The gene calls are TRBV10-3 and TRBJ2-1; D gene unclear. The germline V gene has CDR1 ENHRY and CDR2 SYGVKD. V was shortened by 8 bases and J by 6 bases, with 8 bases between the two germline ends. The CDR3 is 11 amino acids.

The chain employs TRBV5-1 and TRBJ1-3, with a weak D call TRBD1 (5 bases). CDR1 SGHRS and CDR2 YFSETQ come from the germline V gene. Trimming took 8 bases from V and 0 from J, leaving 15 bases between them. The CDR3 has 15 amino acids. The CDR3, as DNA: TGCGCCAGTACGACAGAACCACTCTCTGGAAACACCATATATTTT. Translation: CASTTEPLSGNTIYF.

The chain recombines TRBV11-3 with TRBJ2-7; D is unresolved. The germline V and J ends were trimmed by 1 base and 1 base, with 5 bases remaining between them. This CDR3 is built from 13 residues. CDR1 is SGHNT, CDR2 YENEEA, per germline. The CDR3 coding sequence is TGTGCCAGCAGCTTAGGCAGATCCTACGAGCAGTACTTC. Translated: CASSLGRSYEQYF.

Comments on this clone: This same CDR3 is encoded by further DNA sequences in the sample. The V gene is TRBV10-3, the J gene TRBJ1-1; D is ambiguous. The ends were cut back, 2 bases at V and 2 bases at J, with 9 bases in the middle. Germline-derived CDR1 and CDR2 are ENHRY and SYGVKD. This CDR3 has 14 residues. CDR3 loop: CAISEEQLNTEAFF. The CDR3 DNA sequence: TGTGCCATCAGTGAGGAACAGTTAAACACTGAAGCTTTCTTT.

The gene calls are TRBV28 and TRBJ2-1; D perhaps matches TRBD2 (6 bases). Trimming stripped 5 bases from V and 6 bases from J, with 11 bases between. The CDR3 loop spans 13 amino acids. From germline, CDR1 is MDHEN and CDR2 SYDVKM. This chain's CDR3 is CASSRAGSNEQFF. The CDR3 region has the DNA TGTGCCAGCAGTAGGGCGGGGTCCAATGAGCAGTTCTTC.

The DNA for the CDR3 is TGCAGCGGGAACCAGGGAGACGAGCAGTACTTC. This codes for CSGNQGDEQYF. The chain has TRBV29-1 and TRBJ2-7; D may be TRBD1 or TRBD2 (5 bases each). This CDR3 spans 11 amino acids. CDR1 SQVTM and CDR2 ANQGSEA come from the germline V gene. Trimming pared 7 bases from V and 5 bases from J, leaving 12 bases between.

V usage is TRBV5-8 and J usage is TRBJ1-2; tentative D call: TRBD1 (5 bases). V dropped 7 bases and J dropped 2 bases, with 12 bases sitting between them. CDR1 SGHTS and CDR2 YDEGEE come from the germline V gene. The CDR3 runs 13 residues. CDR3 residues: CASLLGGNYGYTF. CDR3 DNA sequence: TGTGCCAGCCTCCTCGGGGGGAACTATGGCTACACCTTC.

This rearrangement joins TRBV7-2 to TRBJ2-1; D call uncertain. Between the trimmed V and J ends, which lost 7 bases and 3 bases, there was a span of 10 bases. CDR1 is SGHTA and CDR2 is FQGNSA in the germline V gene. The CDR3 runs 13 residues. The CDR3 protein is CASTRANYNEQFF. The CDR3 DNA follows: TGTGCCAGCACTAGGGCCAACTACAATGAGCAGTTCTTC.

J is TRBJ1-5 and V is TRBV6-5; 9 bases line up with TRBD1. The germline V gene has CDR1 MNHEY and CDR2 SVGAGI. After removal of 6 bases from V and 6 bases from J, the junction contained 6 bases not matched to a gene. This CDR3 is 14 amino acids long. CDR3 DNA sequence: TGTGCCAGCAGCCGCGGGACAGGGAGTCAGCCCCAGCATTTT. Translation: CASSRGTGSQPQHF.

This chain connects TRBV5-1 to TRBJ1-1; the D is unclear. V lost 0 bases and J lost 6, with 15 bases in between. Germline values: CDR1 SGHRS, CDR2 YFSETQ. The CDR3 has 15 amino acids. CDR3 region: CASSLVGGSLAEAFF. The CDR3 nucleotides are TGCGCCAGCAGCTTGGTTGGCGGTAGTCTTGCTGAAGCTTTCTTT.